These T cell receptor beta chains were read from a single sample in a study of shared clonotypes between healthy human individuals. Data came from immunoSEQ multiplex PCR; TCRdb stores just in-frame clones and leaves some out. This table has approximately 1,000,000 clones, around three quarters appearing once. The sample taken for sequencing was memory CD4+ T cells from PBMCs. These receptors originate from a man younger than 30 in good health. Some clones in this sample may be carry-over from other donors' samples. The CDR3 runs from the conserved cysteine through the conserved F or W. Fields, in order: CDR3 DNA, CDR3 protein, D gene, clone size, J gene, V gene. D genes are given only for firm matches. The size field is filled for only some rows; it gives once, few, many or a size class.

TGTGCCAGCAGTTTAGCAGGGGGCTGGGTCAAGACTAATGAAAAACTGTTTTTT	CASSLAGGWVKTNEKLFF	TRBD1	-	TRBJ1-4	TRBV28
TGTGCCTGGTGTGAGACAGGGGGCGAAGCTTTCTTT	CAWCETGGEAFF	TRBD1	-	TRBJ1-1	TRBV30
TGTGCCAGCAGCAAAGCCCCCACGCTGAACACTGAAGCTTTCTTT	CASSKAPTLNTEAFF	-	many	TRBJ1-1	TRBV21-1
TGTGCCAGCAGGGGGGGACAGGGGCATTACGAGCAGTACTTC	CASRGGQGHYEQYF	TRBD1	once	TRBJ2-7	TRBV6-1
TGTGCCAGCAGCTTGACAGGGGGCAAAGGAAACACCATATATTTT	CASSLTGGKGNTIYF	TRBD1	many	TRBJ1-3	TRBV6-1
TGTGCCAGCAGCACGAGGACAGGGGGCCACGAGCAGTACTTC	CASSTRTGGHEQYF	TRBD1	few	TRBJ2-7	TRBV7-9
TGTGCCAGCAGCCAGTCACTAGCGGGAGCATACAATGAGCAGTTCTTC	CASSQSLAGAYNEQFF	TRBD2	-	TRBJ2-1	TRBV4-2
TGTGCCAGCAGCCCGGGGGATGGGGCCCAGTACTTC	CASSPGDGAQYF	-	-	TRBJ2-5	TRBV11-3
TGTGCCAGCAGCGACACGACGAGCTCCTACGAGCAGTACTTC	CASSDTTSSYEQYF	-	-	TRBJ2-7	TRBV7-2
TGTGCCAGCAGCCAAGATGAATGGGCTGCCGGGGAGCTGTTTTTT	CASSQDEWAAGELFF	-	-	TRBJ2-2	TRBV4-2
TGTGCCAGCAGCCGCTCATTCGGGACAGGGTACAATGAGCAGTTCTTC	CASSRSFGTGYNEQFF	TRBD1	once	TRBJ2-1	TRBV7-9
TGCGCCAGCAGCTTGGGGGGACAGCTTTTGGGGACCCAGTACTTC	CASSLGGQLLGTQYF	TRBD1	-	TRBJ2-5	TRBV5-1
TGTGCCAGCAACCCTGAAGCTTTCTTT	CASNPEAFF	-	-	TRBJ1-1	TRBV7-9
TGCGCCAGCAGCTCCGGGGTTGCTGTTGGCTACACCTTC	CASSSGVAVGYTF	-	-	TRBJ1-2	TRBV5-1
TGTGCCAGCAGCCAGGACAGGGTTTATGGCTACACCTTC	CASSQDRVYGYTF	TRBD1	-	TRBJ1-2	TRBV5-6
TGTGCCACCAGCAGAGATGGGAAGGGGGACAGAAACTTT	CATSRDGKGDRNF	TRBD1	-	TRBJ2-3	TRBV15
TGTGCCAGCAGCTTGTCGGCCAGGCAAGAGACCCAGTACTTC	CASSLSARQETQYF	-	-	TRBJ2-5	TRBV5-8
TGCGCCAGCAGCCAAGTTGGGACTAGCGGGAGTATCCATTTT	CASSQVGTSGSIHF	TRBD2	-	TRBJ2-3	TRBV4-3
TGTGCCAGCAGCCCACTAGCGGGGCGACAAAATGAGCAGTTCTTC	CASSPLAGRQNEQFF	TRBD2	-	TRBJ2-1	TRBV6-6
TGTGCCAGCAGCGTAGTGGGGGATGGCGAGCAGTACTTC	CASSVVGDGEQYF	-	-	TRBJ2-7	TRBV9
TGCGCCAGCAGCTTGGAGGGGGGCCCTACCTATGGCTACACCTTC	CASSLEGGPTYGYTF	-	-	TRBJ1-2	TRBV5-1
TGTGCCAGCAGTCTGGACAGGAACTCCTACGAGCAGTACTTC	CASSLDRNSYEQYF	TRBD1	-	TRBJ2-7	TRBV6-1
TGTGCCAGCAGCTCGCAACCGGGACAAAACACTGAAGCTTTCTTT	CASSSQPGQNTEAFF	-	-	TRBJ1-1	TRBV7-9
TGTGCCTGGACTTCGGGACAGTCCTACGAGCAGTACTTC	CAWTSGQSYEQYF	TRBD1	-	TRBJ2-7	TRBV30
TGTGCCAGCAGTTCCCCCAGCGGGGGCTCCTACGAGCAGTACTTC	CASSSPSGGSYEQYF	TRBD2	few	TRBJ2-7	TRBV27
TGTGCCAGCTCACCTTCGGGGACTAACTATGGCTACACCTTC	CASSPSGTNYGYTF	-	-	TRBJ1-2	TRBV18
TGTGCCAGCAGTGAAGCCGTGGCCGGGGGGTACGAAAAACTGTTTTTT	CASSEAVAGGYEKLFF	-	-	TRBJ1-4	TRBV6-1
TGCGCCAGCAGCCAAGTCTCAGGACAGGGCTACGAGCAGTACTTC	CASSQVSGQGYEQYF	TRBD1	-	TRBJ2-7	TRBV4-3